The 6 T cell receptor beta chains below all came from one sample that was sequenced in a study of T cell responses to AZD1222 COVID-19 vaccine. Assay used: immunoSEQ multiplex PCR; TCRdb lists only in-frame clones, some missing. The sample shows around 100,000 clones, over 75% of them seen only once. Sequencing used peripheral blood, obtained on day 0 of AZD1222 vaccination. The receptors were sampled from an adult in good health.

The chain employs TRBV29-1 and TRBJ2-1; D is undetermined. The CDR3 runs to 12 residues. Germline-derived CDR1 and CDR2 are SQVTM and ANQGSEA. Trimming left V 2 bases short and J 8 bases short, with 10 bases between. The CDR3: CSVERVEDEQFF. Here the CDR3 DNA reads TGCAGCGTTGAAAGGGTAGAGGATGAGCAGTTCTTC.

This rearrangement joins TRBV19 to TRBJ1-6; the D gene is possibly TRBD1 (5 bases). Trimming pared 5 bases from V and 6 bases from J, leaving 8 bases between. This CDR3 is 13 amino acids long. The germline V gene encodes CDR1 LNHDA and CDR2 SQIVND (reference sequence). CDR3 coding DNA: TGTGCCAGTAGTGTCGACAGTAATTCACCCCTCCACTTT. Translated, it gives CASSVDSNSPLHF.

This sequence joins TRBV7-9 and TRBJ1-1; D remains unclear. CDR3 length: 15 amino acids. V was pared by 1 base and J by 0 bases, with 9 bases between. Germline CDR1 is SEHNR and CDR2 is FQNEAQ (reference sequence). The CDR3 DNA follows: TGTGCCAGCAGCTTAGGGGTAGGGTTGAACACTGAAGCTTTCTTT. It yields the protein CASSLGVGLNTEAFF. The full variable domain, its missing parts supplied by reference TRBV7-9 and TRBJ1-1, is DTGVSQNPRHKITKRGQNVTFRCDPISEHNRLYWYRQTLGQGPEFLTYFQNEAQLEKSRLLSDRFSAERPKGSFSTLEIQRTEQGDSAMYLCASSLGVGLNTEAFFGQGTRLTVV.

The chain has TRBV10-2 and TRBJ2-2, with TRBD2 matching 11 bases. V lost 11 bases, J lost 5 bases, and 4 bases stayed unmatched. This CDR3 comprises 13 residues. Germline V gene data show CDR1 as WSHSY and CDR2 as SAAADI. CDR3 in amino acids: CAVRLAGTGELFF. The CDR3 coding sequence is TGCGCCGTCCGACTAGCGGGGACCGGGGAGCTGTTTTTT.

V usage is TRBV2 and J usage is TRBJ2-5; possibly TRBD2 for D (6 bases). Germline CDR1 reads SNHLY; CDR2 reads FYNNEI. The CDR3 has 12 residues. V was trimmed by 7 bases and J by 3 bases, leaving 9 bases between them. For the CDR3, the DNA is TGTGCCAGCACGGGACTTGAAGAGACCCAGTACTTC. Encoded protein: CASTGLEETQYF.

V and J are TRBV5-4 and TRBJ1-4, with D perhaps matching TRBD1 (5 bases). The CDR3 loop spans 15 amino acids. V was trimmed by 4 bases and J by 0 bases, leaving 10 bases between them. CDR1 and CDR2 (germline): SGHNT, YYREEE (reference sequence). The DNA for the CDR3 is TGTGCCAGCAGCCTGACAGTTACAACTAATGAAAAACTGTTTTTT. Translation gives CASSLTVTTNEKLFF. Supplemented by reference TRBV5-4 and TRBJ1-4, the full variable domain reads ETGVTQSPTHLIKTRGQQVTLRCSSQSGHNTVSWYQQALGQGPQFIFQYYREEENGRGNFPPRFSGLQFPNYSSELNVNALELDDSALYLCASSLTVTTNEKLFFGSGTQLSVL.